This T cell receptor beta chain was sequenced in a study of early T cells in non-severe SARS-CoV-2 infection. About the research overall: Bulk RNA taken from unsorted whole blood was sequenced, leaving chains unpaired.

There are many counts of this clonotype. Its antigen is still unknown. Individual cDNA molecules were tagged with unique molecular identifiers, the study reported. TCRdb fed the 5' RACE reads into MiXCR, producing one record per CDR3 protein. The profile shows approximately 30,000 distinct CDR3 sequences, 3% to 4% of them singletons. General study results and limits: Missing private and CD4 specificities, VDJdb matching favored anti-spike CD8 responses.

The germline V and J ends were trimmed by 4 bases and 3 bases, with 10 bases remaining between them. There are 13 residues in the CDR3. The germline CDR1 and CDR2 sequences are SGHNT and YYREEE (reference sequence). The receptor was isolated from an adult who was a healthcare worker with PCR-confirmed SARS-CoV-2 infection or an uninfected control (not recorded which). The source material was whole blood. This sequence joins TRBV5-4 and TRBJ1-1; the D is unclear. The CDR3 protein is CASSITEYTEAFF. CDR3 DNA sequence: TGTGCCAGCAGCATTACAGAGTACACTGAAGCTTTCTTT.